This T cell receptor (beta chain) was identified in a study of T cells after yellow fever vaccination. This clonotype was seen only a few times. This CDR3 is 16 amino acids long. In germline, CDR1 is LGHNA, CDR2 YSLEER. Trimming left V 4 bases short and J 0 bases short, with 12 bases between. TCRdb called the 5' RACE reads again in MiXCR, with one record for every CDR3 protein. The sample lists a few hundred thousand distinct CDR3 sequences; roughly 8.4% were seen once. The TCR comes from a man between 18 and 29 years old who received the YFV17D yellow fever vaccine. This specimen consisted of PBMCs, obtained around 45 days after the first yellow fever vaccination. The chain carries TRBV4-3 and TRBJ2-2, with D hard to call. CDR3 in amino acids: CASSPLTGSNTGELFF. The CDR3 bases are TGCGCCAGCAGCCCCCTGACGGGCTCGAACACCGGGGAGCTGTTTTTT.